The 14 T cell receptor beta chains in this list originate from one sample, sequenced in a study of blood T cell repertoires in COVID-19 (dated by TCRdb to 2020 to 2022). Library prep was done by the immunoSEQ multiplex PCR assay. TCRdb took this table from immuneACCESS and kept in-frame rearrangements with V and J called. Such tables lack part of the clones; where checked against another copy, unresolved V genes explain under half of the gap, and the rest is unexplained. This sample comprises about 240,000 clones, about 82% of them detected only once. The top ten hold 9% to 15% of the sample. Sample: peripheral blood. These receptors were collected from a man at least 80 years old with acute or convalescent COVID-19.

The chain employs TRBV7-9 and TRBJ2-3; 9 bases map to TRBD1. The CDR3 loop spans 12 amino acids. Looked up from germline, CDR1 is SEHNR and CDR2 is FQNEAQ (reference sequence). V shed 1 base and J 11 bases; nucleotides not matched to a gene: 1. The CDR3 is CASSLGGQGQYF. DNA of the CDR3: TGTGCCAGCAGCTTAGGGGGACAGGGGCAGTATTTT.

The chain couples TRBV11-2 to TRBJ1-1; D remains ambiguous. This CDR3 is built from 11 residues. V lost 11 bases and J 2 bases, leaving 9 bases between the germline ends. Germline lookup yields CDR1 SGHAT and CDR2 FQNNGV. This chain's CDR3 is CAAGRNTEAFF. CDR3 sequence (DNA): TGTGCCGCAGGCAGAAACACTGAAGCTTTCTTT. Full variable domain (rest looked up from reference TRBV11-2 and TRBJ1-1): EAGVAQSPRYKIIEKRQSVAFWCNPISGHATLYWYQQILGQGPKLLIQFQNNGVVDDSQLPKDRFSAERLKGVDSTLKIQPAKLEDSAVYLCAAGRNTEAFFGQGTRLTVV.

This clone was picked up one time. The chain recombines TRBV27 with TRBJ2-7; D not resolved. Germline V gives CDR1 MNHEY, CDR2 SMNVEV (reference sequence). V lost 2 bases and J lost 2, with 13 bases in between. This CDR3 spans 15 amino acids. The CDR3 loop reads CASSLLSLNAYEQYF. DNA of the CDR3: TGTGCCAGCAGTTTACTTAGTCTGAATGCCTACGAGCAGTACTTC.

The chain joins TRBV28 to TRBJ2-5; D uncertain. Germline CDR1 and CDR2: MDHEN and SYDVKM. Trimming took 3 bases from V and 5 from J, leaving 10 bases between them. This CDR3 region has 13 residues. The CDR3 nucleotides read TGTGCCAGCAGTTTGGGCTTATGGGAGACCCAGTACTTC. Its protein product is CASSLGLWETQYF.

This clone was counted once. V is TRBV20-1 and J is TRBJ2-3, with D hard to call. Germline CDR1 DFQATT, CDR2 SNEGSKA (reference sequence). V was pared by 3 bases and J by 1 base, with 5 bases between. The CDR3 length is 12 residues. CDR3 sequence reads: CSASVGTDTQYF. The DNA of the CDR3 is TGCAGTGCTAGTGTAGGCACAGATACGCAGTATTTT.

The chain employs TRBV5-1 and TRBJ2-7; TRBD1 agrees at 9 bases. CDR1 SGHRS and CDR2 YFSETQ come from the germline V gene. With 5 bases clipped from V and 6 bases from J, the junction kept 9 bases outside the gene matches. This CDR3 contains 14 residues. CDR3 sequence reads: CASRKDRGPFEQYF. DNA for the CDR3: TGCGCCAGCAGGAAGGACAGGGGCCCCTTCGAGCAGTACTTC.

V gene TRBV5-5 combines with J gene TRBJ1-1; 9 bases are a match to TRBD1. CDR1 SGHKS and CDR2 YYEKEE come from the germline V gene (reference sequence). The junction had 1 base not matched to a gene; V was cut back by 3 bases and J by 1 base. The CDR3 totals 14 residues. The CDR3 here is CASSWGQGNTEAFF. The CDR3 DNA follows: TGTGCCAGCAGCTGGGGACAGGGGAACACTGAAGCTTTCTTT.

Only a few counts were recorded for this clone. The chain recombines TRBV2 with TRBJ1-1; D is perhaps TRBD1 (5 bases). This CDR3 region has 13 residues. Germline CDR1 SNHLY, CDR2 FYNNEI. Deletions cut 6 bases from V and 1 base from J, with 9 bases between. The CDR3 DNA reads TGTGCCAGCAGCGGTGACAGGAACACTGAAGCTTTCTTT. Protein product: CASSGDRNTEAFF.

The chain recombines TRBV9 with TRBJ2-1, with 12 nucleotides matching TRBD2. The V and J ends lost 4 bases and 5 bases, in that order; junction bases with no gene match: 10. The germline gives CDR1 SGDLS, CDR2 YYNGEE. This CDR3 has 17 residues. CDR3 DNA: TGTGCCAGCAGCCCTAGCGGGAGGGCCCACTGGGACAATGAGCAGTTCTTC. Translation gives CASSPSGRAHWDNEQFF.

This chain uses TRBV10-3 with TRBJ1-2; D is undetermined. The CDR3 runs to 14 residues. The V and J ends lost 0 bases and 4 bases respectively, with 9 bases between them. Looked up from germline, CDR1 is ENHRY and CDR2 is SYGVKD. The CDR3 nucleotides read TGTGCCATCAGTGAGTCAACAGTCGTCTATGGCTACACCTTC. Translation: CAISESTVVYGYTF.

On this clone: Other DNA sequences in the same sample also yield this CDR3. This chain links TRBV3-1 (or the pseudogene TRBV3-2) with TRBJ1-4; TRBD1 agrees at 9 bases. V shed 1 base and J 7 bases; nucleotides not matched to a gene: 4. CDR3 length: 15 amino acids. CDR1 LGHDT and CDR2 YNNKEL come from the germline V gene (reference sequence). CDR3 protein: CASSQGGQGGEKLFF. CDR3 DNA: TGTGCCAGCAGCCAAGGGGGACAGGGAGGTGAAAAACTGTTTTTT.

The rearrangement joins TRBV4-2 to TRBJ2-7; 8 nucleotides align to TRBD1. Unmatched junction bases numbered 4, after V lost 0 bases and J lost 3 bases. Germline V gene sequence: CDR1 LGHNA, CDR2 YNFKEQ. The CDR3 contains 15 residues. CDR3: CASSQESTGGYEQYF. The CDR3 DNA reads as TGTGCCAGCAGCCAAGAGTCCACAGGGGGCTACGAGCAGTACTTC.

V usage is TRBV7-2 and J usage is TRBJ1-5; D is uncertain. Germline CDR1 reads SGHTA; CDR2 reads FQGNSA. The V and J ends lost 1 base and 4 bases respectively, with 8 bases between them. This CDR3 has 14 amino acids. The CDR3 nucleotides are TGTGCCAGCAGCTTAGGAGGAACAAATCAGCCCCAGCATTTT. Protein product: CASSLGGTNQPQHF.

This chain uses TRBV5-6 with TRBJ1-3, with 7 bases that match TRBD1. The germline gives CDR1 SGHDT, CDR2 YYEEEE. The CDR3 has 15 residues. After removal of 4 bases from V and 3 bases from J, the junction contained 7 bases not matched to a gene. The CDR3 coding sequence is TGTGCCAGCAGCCCGACAGGGCTGGGTGGAAACACCATATATTTT. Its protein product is CASSPTGLGGNTIYF.